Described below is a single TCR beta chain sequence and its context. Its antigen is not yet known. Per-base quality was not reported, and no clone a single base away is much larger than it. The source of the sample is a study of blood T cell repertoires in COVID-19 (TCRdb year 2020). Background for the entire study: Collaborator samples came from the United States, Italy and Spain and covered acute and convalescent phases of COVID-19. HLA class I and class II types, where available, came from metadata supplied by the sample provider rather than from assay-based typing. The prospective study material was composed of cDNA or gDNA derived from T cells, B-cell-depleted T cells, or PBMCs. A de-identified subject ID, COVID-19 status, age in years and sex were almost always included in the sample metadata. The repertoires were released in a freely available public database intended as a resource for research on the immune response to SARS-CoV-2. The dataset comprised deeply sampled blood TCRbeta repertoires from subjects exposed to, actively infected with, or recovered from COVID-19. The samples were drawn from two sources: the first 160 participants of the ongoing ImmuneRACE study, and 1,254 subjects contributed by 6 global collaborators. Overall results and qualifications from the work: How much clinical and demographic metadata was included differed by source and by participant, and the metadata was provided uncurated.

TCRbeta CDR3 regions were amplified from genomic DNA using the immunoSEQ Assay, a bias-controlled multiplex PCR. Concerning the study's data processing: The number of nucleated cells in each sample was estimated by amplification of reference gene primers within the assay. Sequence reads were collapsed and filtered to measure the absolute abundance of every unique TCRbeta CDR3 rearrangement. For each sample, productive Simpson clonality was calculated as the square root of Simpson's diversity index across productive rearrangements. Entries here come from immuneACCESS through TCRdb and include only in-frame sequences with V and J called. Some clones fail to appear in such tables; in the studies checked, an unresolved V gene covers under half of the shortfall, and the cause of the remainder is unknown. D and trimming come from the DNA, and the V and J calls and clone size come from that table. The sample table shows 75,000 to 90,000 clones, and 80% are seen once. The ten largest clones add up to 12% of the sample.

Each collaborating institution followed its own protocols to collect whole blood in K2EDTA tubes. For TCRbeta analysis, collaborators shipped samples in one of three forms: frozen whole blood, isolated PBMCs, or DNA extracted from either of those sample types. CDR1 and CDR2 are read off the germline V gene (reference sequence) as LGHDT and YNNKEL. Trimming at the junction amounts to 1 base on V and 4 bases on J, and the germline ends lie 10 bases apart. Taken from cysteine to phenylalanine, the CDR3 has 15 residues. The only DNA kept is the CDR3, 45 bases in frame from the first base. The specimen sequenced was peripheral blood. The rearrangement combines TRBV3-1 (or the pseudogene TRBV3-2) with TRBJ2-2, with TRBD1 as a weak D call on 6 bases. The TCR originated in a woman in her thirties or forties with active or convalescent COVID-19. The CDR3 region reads CASSQAGQSTGELFF. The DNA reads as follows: TGTGCCAGCAGCCAAGCCGGACAGTCCACCGGGGAGCTGTTTTTT.